The TCR beta chain described here comes from a study of blood T cells in healthy people across ages. Notes on this clonotype: Antigen: not known.

General study findings and limits: There were more naive CD4+ cells and higher diversity in long-lived donors than in aged donors. The CMV status of each donor remained undetermined, and this could have confounded shifts in expanded clonotypes.

PCR was performed a second time for roughly 7 to 12 cycles using a sample-barcoded 5' primer and a J-beta primer mix. A template-switch adaptor with 12 random nucleotides tagged each cDNA molecule. TCRdb recomputed calls from the 5' RACE reads with MiXCR, one row per CDR3 protein. The profile shows 1.5 million or so distinct CDR3 sequences, approximately 42% of them singletons. What was sequenced was blood. The clonotype originates from a woman aged 18-35 years in good health.

The CDR3 DNA is TGTGCCAGCAGCTTAGGCCCCCCGGCAGCCGGGGAGCTGTTTTTT. Residues: CASSLGPPAAGELFF. The chain recombines TRBV7-9 with TRBJ2-2; D is undetermined. Germline values: CDR1 SEHNR, CDR2 FQNEAQ (reference sequence). The V and J ends lost 1 base and 6 bases respectively, with 12 bases between them. The length of the CDR3 is 15 residues.